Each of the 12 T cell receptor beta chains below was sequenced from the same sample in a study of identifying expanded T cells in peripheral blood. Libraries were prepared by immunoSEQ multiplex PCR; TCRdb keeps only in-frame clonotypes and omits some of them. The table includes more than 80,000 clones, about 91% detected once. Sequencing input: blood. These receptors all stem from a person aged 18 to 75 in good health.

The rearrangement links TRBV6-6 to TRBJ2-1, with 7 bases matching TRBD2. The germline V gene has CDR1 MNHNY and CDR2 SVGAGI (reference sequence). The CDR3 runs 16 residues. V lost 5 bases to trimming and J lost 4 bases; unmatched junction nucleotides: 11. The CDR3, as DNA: TGTGCCAGCAGTACCCCCGGGACTAAAGTGTACAATGAGCAGTTCTTC. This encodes CASSTPGTKVYNEQFF.

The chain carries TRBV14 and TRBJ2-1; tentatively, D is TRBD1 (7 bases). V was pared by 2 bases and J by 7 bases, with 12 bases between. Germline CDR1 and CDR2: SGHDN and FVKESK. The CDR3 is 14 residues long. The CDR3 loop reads CASSQQTGRNEQFF. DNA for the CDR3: TGTGCCAGCAGCCAACAGACAGGGAGGAATGAGCAGTTCTTC.

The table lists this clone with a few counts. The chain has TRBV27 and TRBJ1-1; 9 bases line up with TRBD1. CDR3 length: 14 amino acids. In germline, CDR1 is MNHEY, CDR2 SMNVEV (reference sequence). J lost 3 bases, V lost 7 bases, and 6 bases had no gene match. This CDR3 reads CASKPTGGHTEAFF. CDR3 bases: TGTGCCAGCAAACCGACAGGGGGGCACACTGAAGCTTTCTTT.

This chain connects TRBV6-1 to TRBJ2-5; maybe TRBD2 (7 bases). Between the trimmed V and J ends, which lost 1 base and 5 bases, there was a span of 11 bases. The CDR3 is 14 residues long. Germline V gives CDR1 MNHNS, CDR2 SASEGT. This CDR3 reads CASSEGGGHETQYF. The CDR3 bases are TGTGCCAGCAGTGAAGGGGGGGGGCACGAGACCCAGTACTTC.

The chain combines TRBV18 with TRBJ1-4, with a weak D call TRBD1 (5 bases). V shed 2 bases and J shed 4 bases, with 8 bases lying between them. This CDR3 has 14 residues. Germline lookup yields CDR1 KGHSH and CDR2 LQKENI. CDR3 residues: CASSPSGGNEKLFF. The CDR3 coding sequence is TGTGCCAGCTCACCATCGGGGGGTAATGAAAAACTGTTTTTT.

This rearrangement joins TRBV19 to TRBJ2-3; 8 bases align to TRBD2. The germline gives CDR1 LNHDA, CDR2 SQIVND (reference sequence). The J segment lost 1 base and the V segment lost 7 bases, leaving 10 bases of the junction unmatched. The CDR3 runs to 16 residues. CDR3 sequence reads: CASTNQRGIRTDTQYF. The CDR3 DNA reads TGTGCCAGTACTAATCAGCGGGGGATCCGCACAGATACGCAGTATTTT.

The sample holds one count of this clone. The CDR3 region is CASSVAGIHEQYF. The CDR3 nucleotides are TGTGCCAGCAGTGTGGCAGGGATCCACGAGCAGTACTTC. The rearrangement joins TRBV2 to TRBJ2-7; tentative D call: TRBD1 (5 bases). The CDR3 has 13 residues. The ends were cut back, 4 bases at V and 5 bases at J, with 12 bases in the middle. CDR1 is SNHLY, CDR2 FYNNEI, per germline.

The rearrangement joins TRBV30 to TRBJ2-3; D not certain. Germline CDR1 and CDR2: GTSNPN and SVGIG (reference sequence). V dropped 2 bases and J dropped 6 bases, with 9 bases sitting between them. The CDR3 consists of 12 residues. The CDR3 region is CAWSSGLDTQYF. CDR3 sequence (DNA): TGTGCCTGGAGTAGTGGTCTGGATACGCAGTATTTT.

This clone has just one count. The CDR3 sequence: CASSAPGTSGPHNEQFF. CDR3 in DNA: TGCGCCAGCAGTGCACCCGGGACTAGCGGCCCTCACAATGAGCAGTTCTTC. The V and J genes are TRBV10-1 and TRBJ2-1; the match to TRBD2 covers 11 bases. This CDR3 comprises 17 residues. V was clipped by 4 bases and J by 5 bases; unmatched bases: 10. From germline, CDR1 is WNHNN and CDR2 SYGVQD (reference sequence).

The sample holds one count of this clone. This chain's CDR3 is CASSPGTGLLYEQYF. The CDR3 DNA sequence: TGTGCCAGCTCACCGGGGACAGGTTTATTATACGAGCAGTACTTC. This chain joins TRBV18 and TRBJ2-7; 8 bases line up with TRBD1. This CDR3 has 15 amino acids. J was trimmed by 4 bases and V by 3 bases; bases with no gene match: 8. The germline CDR1 and CDR2 sequences are KGHSH and LQKENI.

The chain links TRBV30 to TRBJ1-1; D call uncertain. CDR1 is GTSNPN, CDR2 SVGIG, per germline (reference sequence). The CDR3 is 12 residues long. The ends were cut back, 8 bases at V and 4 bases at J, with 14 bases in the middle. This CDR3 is CAQTVWGTEAFF. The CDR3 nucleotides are TGTGCCCAGACTGTTTGGGGCACTGAAGCTTTCTTT.

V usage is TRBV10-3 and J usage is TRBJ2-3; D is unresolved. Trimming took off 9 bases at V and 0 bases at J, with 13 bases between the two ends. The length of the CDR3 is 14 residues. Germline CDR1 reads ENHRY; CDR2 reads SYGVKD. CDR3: CAIQTSQSTDTQYF. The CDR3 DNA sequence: TGTGCCATTCAGACTTCCCAGAGCACAGATACGCAGTATTTT.